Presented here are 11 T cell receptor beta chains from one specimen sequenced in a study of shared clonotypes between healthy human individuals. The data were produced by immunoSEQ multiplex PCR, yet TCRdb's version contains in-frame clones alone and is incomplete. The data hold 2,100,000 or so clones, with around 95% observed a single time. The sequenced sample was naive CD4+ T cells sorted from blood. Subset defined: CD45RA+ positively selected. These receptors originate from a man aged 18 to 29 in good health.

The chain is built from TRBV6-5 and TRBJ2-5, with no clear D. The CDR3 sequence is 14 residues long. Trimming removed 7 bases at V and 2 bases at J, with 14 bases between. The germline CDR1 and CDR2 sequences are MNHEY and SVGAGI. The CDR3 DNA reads TGTGCCAGCAAGGCCTGGCCGGTACAAGAGACCCAGTACTTC. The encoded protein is CASKAWPVQETQYF.

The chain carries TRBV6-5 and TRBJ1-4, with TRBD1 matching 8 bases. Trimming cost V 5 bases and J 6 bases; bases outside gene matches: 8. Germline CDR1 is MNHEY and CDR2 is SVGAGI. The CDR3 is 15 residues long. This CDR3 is CASSLTTGEDEKLFF. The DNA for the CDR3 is TGTGCCAGCAGTCTGACGACAGGGGAGGATGAAAAACTGTTTTTT.

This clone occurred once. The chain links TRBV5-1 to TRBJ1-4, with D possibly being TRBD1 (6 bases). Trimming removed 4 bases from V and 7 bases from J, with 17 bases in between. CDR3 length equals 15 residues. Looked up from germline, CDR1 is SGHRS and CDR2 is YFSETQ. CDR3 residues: CASSVSGEHGEKLFF. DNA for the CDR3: TGCGCCAGCAGCGTTTCAGGGGAGCACGGTGAAAAACTGTTTTTT.

This CDR3 is CASADRLVYEQYF. DNA of the CDR3: TGTGCCAGCGCGGACAGGCTCGTCTACGAGCAGTACTTC. The V call is TRBV6-1, the J call TRBJ2-7; 7 bases agree with TRBD1. The CDR3 loop spans 13 amino acids. Germline CDR1 reads MNHNS; CDR2 reads SASEGT. J gave up 3 bases and V 8 bases, and 7 bases lay outside the gene matches.

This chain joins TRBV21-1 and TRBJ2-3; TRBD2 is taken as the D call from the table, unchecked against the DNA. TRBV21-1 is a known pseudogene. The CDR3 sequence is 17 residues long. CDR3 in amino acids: CASSKGLAGVQGDTQYF. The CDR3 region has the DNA TGTGCCAGCAGCAAAGGACTAGCGGGAGTTCAGGGAGATACGCAGTATTTT.

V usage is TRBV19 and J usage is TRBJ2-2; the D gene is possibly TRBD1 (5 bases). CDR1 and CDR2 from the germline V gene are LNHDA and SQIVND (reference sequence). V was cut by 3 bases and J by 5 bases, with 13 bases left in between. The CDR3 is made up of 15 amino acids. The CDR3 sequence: CASSIVRVETGELFF. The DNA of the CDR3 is TGTGCCAGTAGTATCGTCAGGGTCGAGACCGGGGAGCTGTTTTTT.

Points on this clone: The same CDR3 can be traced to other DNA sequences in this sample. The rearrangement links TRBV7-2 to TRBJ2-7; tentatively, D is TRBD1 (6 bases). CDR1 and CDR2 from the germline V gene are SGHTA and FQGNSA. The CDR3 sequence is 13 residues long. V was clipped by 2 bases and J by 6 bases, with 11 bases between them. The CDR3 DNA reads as TGTGCCAGCAGCTTACTTAGAGGGGGCGAGCAGTACTTC. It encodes CASSLLRGGEQYF.

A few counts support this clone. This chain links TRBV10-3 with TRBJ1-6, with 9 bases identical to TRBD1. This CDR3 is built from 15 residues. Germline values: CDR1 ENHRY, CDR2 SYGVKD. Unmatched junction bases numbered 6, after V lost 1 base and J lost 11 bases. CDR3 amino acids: CAISEWGQGAPPLHF. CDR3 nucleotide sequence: TGTGCCATCAGTGAGTGGGGACAGGGCGCGCCACCCCTCCACTTT.

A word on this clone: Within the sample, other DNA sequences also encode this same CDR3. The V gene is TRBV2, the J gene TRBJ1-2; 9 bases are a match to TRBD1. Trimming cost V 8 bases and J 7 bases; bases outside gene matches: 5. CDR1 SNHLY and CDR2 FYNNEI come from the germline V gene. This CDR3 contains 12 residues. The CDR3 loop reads CASLGQGGGYTF. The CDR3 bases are TGTGCCAGCTTGGGACAGGGAGGTGGCTACACCTTC.

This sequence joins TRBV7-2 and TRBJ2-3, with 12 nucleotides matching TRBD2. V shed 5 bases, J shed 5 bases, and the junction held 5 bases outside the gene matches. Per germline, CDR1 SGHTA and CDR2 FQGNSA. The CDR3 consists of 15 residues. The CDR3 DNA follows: TGTGCCAGCAGCATAACACTAGCGGGAGGAGATACGCAGTATTTT. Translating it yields CASSITLAGGDTQYF.

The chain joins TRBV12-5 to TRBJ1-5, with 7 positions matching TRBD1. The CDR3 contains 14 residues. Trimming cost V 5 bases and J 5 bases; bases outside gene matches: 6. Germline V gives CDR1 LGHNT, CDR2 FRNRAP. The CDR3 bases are TGTGCTAGTGGTCCCATTGACAGGGATCAGCCCCAGCATTTT. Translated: CASGPIDRDQPQHF.